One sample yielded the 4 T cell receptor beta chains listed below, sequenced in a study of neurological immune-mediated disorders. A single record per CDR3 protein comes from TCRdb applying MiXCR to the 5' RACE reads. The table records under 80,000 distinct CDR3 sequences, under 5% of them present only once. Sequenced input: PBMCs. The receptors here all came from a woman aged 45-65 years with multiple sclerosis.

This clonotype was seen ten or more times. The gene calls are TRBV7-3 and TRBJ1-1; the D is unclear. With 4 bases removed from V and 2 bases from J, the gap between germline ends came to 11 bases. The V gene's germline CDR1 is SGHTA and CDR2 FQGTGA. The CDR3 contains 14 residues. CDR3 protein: CASSSPSTNTEAFF. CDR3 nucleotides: TGTGCCAGCAGCTCCCCGAGCACTAACACTGAAGCTTTCTTT. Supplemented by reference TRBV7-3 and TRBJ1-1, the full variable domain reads GAGVSQTPSNKVTEKGKYVELRCDPISGHTALYWYRQSLGQGPEFLIYFQGTGAADDSGLPNDRFFAVRPEGSVSTLKIQRTERGDSAVYLCASSSPSTNTEAFFGQGTRLTVV.

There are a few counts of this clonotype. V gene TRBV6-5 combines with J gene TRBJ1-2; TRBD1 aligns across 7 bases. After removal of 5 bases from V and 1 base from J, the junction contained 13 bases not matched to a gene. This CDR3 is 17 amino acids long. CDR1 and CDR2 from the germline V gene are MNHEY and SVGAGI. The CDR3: CASSPSTTGTDNYGYTF. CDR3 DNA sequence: TGTGCCAGCAGTCCCAGCACCACCGGGACAGATAACTATGGCTACACCTTC.

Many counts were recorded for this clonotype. DNA of the CDR3: TGCGCCAGCAGCTTGTCGTGGGTCCAAGAGACCCAGTACTTC. It yields the protein CASSLSWVQETQYF. The V call is TRBV5-1, the J call TRBJ2-5, with no clear D. Germline V CDR1 and CDR2: SGHRS, YFSETQ. The CDR3 spans 14 residues. V gave up 1 base and J gave up 1 base, with 8 bases separating them.

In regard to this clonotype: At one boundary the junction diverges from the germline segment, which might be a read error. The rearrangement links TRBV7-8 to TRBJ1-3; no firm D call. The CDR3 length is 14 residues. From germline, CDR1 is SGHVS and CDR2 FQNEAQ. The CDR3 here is CASSLVGSGKTIYF. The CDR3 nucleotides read TGTGCCAGCAGCTTAGTCGGATCTGGAAAAACCATATATTTT.